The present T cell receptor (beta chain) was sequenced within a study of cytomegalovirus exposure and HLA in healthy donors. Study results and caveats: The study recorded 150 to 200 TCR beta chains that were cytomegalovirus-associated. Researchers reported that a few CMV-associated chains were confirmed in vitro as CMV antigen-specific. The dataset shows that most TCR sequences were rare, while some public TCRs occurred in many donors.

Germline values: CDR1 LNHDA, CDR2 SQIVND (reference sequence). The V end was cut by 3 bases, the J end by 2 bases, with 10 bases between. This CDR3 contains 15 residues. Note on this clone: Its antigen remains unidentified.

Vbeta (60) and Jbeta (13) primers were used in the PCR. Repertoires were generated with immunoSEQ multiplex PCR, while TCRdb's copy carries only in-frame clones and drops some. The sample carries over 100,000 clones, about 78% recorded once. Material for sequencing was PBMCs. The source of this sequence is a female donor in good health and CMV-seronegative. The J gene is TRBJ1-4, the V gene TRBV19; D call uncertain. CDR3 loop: CASSIGGRTNEKLFF. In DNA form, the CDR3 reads TGTGCCAGTAGTATTGGAGGGAGGACTAATGAAAAACTGTTTTTT.